Below, one T cell receptor (beta chain) is given with its context. These data belong to a study of patients and donors after allogeneic stem cell transplantation. V lost 1 base and J lost 3, with 19 bases in between. Per the germline V gene, CDR1 is LNHDA and CDR2 is SQIVND (reference sequence). The CDR3 covers 18 residues. MiXCR, run by TCRdb on the RT-PCR reads, gives a single entry per CDR3 protein. The sample gives about 960,000 distinct CDR3 sequences, 15% to 20% of which show up once; around 5.5% is in the top ten. This sequence originates from a human donor who was either an allogeneic HSCT recipient or a stem cell or donor lymphocyte infusion donor (not recorded which). It is not recorded whose cells these are; they may come from a transplant donor. This sequence joins TRBV19 and TRBJ2-1; possible D gene TRBD1, 5 bases. The sequenced material came from blood, either unsorted or a sorted T cell fraction (not recorded which). The chain's CDR3 is CASSIVLGWTWFYNEQFF. The CDR3 DNA reads as TGTGCCAGTAGTATAGTTCTTGGCTGGACATGGTTCTACAATGAGCAGTTCTTC.